What follows describes a single T cell receptor (beta chain). Its antigen has not been determined. Per-nucleotide qualities are absent, and no much larger clonotype sits a single base away. In total, over 600 healthy bone marrow donors made up the cohort. At the time of sampling, all cohort members were nominally healthy, though unrecorded immune exposures were likely present. The donor tested CMV seronegative, placing the donor among the roughly 340 seronegative members of the cohort. Every donor gave a peripheral blood sample, and the peripheral blood mononuclear cells from that sample were used for TCR beta sequencing. Genomic DNA extraction from the blood cell samples was performed with the Qiagen DNeasy Blood Extraction Kit. The receptor library was made with the immunoSEQ multiplex PCR assay. A mixture of 60 forward primers for TCR Vbeta segments and 13 reverse primers for TCR Jbeta segments was used in the multiplex PCR. The CDR3 region of rearranged TCR beta genes was amplified from genomic DNA by a multiplex PCR assay. The amplified TCR beta libraries were sequenced on the Illumina HiSeq System as 87-base-pair reads. The paper's data handling went like this. Across the roughly 600 repertoires, a later analysis counted approximately 83 million unique TCR beta chains, 9.5 million to 12 million of which were shared by at least two donors. Raw reads were error-corrected and collapsed into unique sequences with a nearest-neighbor algorithm that merged closely related sequences to remove PCR and sequencing errors. Alignment of CDR3 sequences to IMGT reference sequences was used to assign V, D and J gene segments. For a sequence to be retained, a match of at least six nucleotides was required to both a V gene segment and a J gene segment. Rearrangements were classified as productive when the CDR3 lacked stop codons and remained in frame with V and J, and all other rearrangements were classified as non-productive. Following IMGT convention, CDR3 was defined as the stretch from the second conserved V-encoded cysteine up to the conserved J-encoded phenylalanine. In an earlier analysis of around 540 of the donors, sequences lacking an unambiguous match to a single V gene segment were excluded. In an earlier analysis of approximately 610 of the donors, V segments were called functional above 56.7% productive rearrangements and were called segregating when the between-donor standard deviation exceeded 5%. To diagnose cytomegalovirus status from the catalog of TCR beta chain sequences, a statistical classification framework was built. V and J gene assignment, in a later analysis, came from comparing TCR nucleotide sequences with IMGT/GENE-DB human TR gene sequences. In a later analysis, CDR3 sequences and most-parsimonious VDJ recombination scenarios were assigned using the TCRdist pipeline. A later analysis defined each TCR beta chain by its CDR3 amino acid sequence plus V-gene family, and excluded reads lacking a unique V-gene family. As a way to deal with suspected cross-contamination and a sequencing artifact, a later analysis dropped 450 to 600 nucleotide sequences that were highly shared and had low generation probability. In a later analysis, a clonal expansion index was calculated for each public chain from normalized within-repertoire ranks of inferred template counts. Generation probabilities in a later analysis came from a VDJ recombination model fitted to out-of-frame rearrangements, and those results were checked against IGoR. A later analysis scored TCR-TCR, TCR-HLA and TCR-CMV co-occurrence with hypergeometric tests, applying a repertoire-size bias correction to TCR pairs. In a later analysis, false discovery rates were estimated by permuting HLA or CMV assignments 20 times. In a later analysis, co-occurring TCRs were grouped using DBSCAN, and TCRdist sequence similarity was added for clustering within HLA-allele-positive subsets. Co-occurrence clustering excluded repertoires with fewer than 30,000 or more than 120,000 public chains, plus five with anomalous nucleotide sharing. In TCRdb, the immuneACCESS table is reduced to in-frame sequences with V and J assigned. These tables do not hold every clone; where another copy was compared, an unresolved V gene accounts for under half, and the others remain unexplained. V and J calls and clone size are those listed in that table; D and trimming were worked out from the DNA. The sample has 100,000 or so clones on record, about 81% of them singletons. The ten top clones hold around 1.5% of the sample.

These data are taken from a study of cytomegalovirus exposure and HLA in healthy donors listed by TCRdb under 2017. Study-wide context: An earlier analysis of approximately 640 of the donors reported 250 to 350 Gb of sequence data and more than 90 million unique TCR beta sequences from about 179 million T cells. An early release that covered approximately 600 HLA-typed donors contained around 300 gigabases of sequencing data and tens of millions of unique TCR sequences. Among the roughly 430 genotyped donors, about 83% belonged to the genetic ancestry cluster associated with self-reported Caucasian donors. The study aimed to test whether cataloging public T cell receptors could reveal signatures of past pathogen exposure. Using immunosequencing, the study profiled T cell repertoires from roughly 650 subjects and related those repertoires to cytomegalovirus serostatus. A separate validation cohort of over 95 different subjects was used in addition to the 666-subject first cohort. High-throughput TCR immunosequencing, statistical association of individual TCRs with disease status, and machine learning were combined to predict cytomegalovirus infection status. To study patterns of TCR occurrence, a later analysis re-analyzed previously published TCR beta repertoires from under 750 donors and added high-resolution HLA genotyping. Rather than using new phenotypic data, the later analysis identified candidate immune exposures from TCR beta sequences and from how often those sequences occurred across donors. To decide whether each TCR beta V gene segment behaved as functional or pseudogenic, an earlier analysis of some 580 of the donors relied on high-throughput TCR beta sequencing. Donor age, sex, ethnicity and CMV serostatus were compiled alongside the repertoire data. Genome-wide SNP genotypes for about 55% of the roughly 670 donors were used in a later genetic analysis, which treated that subset as a discovery cohort. All discovery cohort repertoires had been generated using a single sequencing platform. HLA typing included class I and class II loci at four-digit resolution. Typing coverage differed by locus: A, B, C, DRB1 and DQB1 were typed in roughly 620-640 donors, DQA1 in 522, DPA1 in some 570, and DPB1 in roughly 470. Four to six DR-DQ haplotypes were handled as single units for association and clustering, since linkage in the cohort was strong. Among approximately 370 genotyped donors of the cohort, an average of approximately 200,000 unique TCR beta nucleotide sequences was sequenced per donor, of which 15% to 20% were non-productive.

On the study overall, not on this receptor specifically: The sequencing pipeline was judged likely to have produced a cluster of highly shared sequence variants as a technical artifact. An association between a missense DCLRE1C variant and V-gene and J-gene trimming of TCR beta chains was found in a later genetic analysis and replicated in an independent cohort. According to the authors, the approach could potentially be generalized to other disease states and immunological phenotypes. When HLA alleles, especially DR and DQ, strongly co-occurred, TCR associations were difficult to assign to individual alleles. In an earlier analysis of around 600 of the donors, most TCR beta V segments were observed in productive rearrangements about 90% or about 30% of the time, broadly matching IMGT annotations. Because HLA typing was missing for some donors at each locus, association tests included only the typed subset. A later analysis associated around 16,000 TCR beta sequences with specific HLA alleles at a false discovery rate of 0.05. Because counts were too low, roughly 16 rarely observed V segments, including chromosome 9 orphons, were left out of the earlier analysis of a few hundred of the donors. A further reported finding was that TCR beta sequences accurately predicted the HLA-A and HLA-B alleles for most subjects in the first cohort. According to a later analysis, most CMV-associated TCR beta chains appeared to be HLA-restricted, and the HLA associations seemed to be driven largely by CMV exposure. In vitro tests confirmed that a few of the cytomegalovirus-associated TCR beta chains recognize cytomegalovirus antigens. In the study, around 160 TCR beta chains were listed as associated with cytomegalovirus. Most TCR sequences were observed very rarely across donors, whereas some public TCRs were present in many individuals. A later analysis found that HLA-associated TCR beta chains were more clonally expanded and had lower generation probabilities than equally common non-associated chains. CMV serostatus was the only immune exposure information available for the cohort. Only TCR beta chains were sequenced in this cohort, and the absence of alpha or paired-chain data limited detectable features. In a later analysis, the rate of TCR association differed among HLA loci, with DRB1 alleles having the most associated TCRs and HLA-C alleles having the fewest. According to a later analysis, parvovirus B19, influenza, CMV and Epstein-Barr virus appeared linked to several top co-occurrence clusters. Linkage disequilibrium might explain the correlated functional status among segregating V segments, but an unknown experimental factor could not be excluded. In a later genetic analysis, fewer N-insertions in productive TCRs were reported among donors in an Asian-associated ancestry cluster than the roughly 640-donor mean. The classifier was reported to diagnose cytomegalovirus status with high specificity and sensitivity in both the original and validation cohorts. The presence/absence analyses assumed that sequencing depth was roughly uniform across donors, and that assumption may not be true.

Input material: PBMCs. This sequence was found in a man aged 40-49 years in good health and CMV-seronegative.

The CDR3 reads as follows: CASSFGAGTSTDTQYF. The sequenced DNA: TGTGCCAGCAGCTTTGGTGCGGGAACAAGCACAGATACGCAGTATTTT. Rearrangement joined TRBV5-6 to TRBJ2-3; the D gene is possibly TRBD2, with 6 bases matching. Reading from cysteine to phenylalanine, the CDR3 counts 16 amino acids. Only the CDR3 part of the read is kept: 48 bases, read in frame from the first base. According to the germline V gene, CDR1 reads SGHDT and CDR2 reads YYEEEE. The V end loses 2 bases and the J end loses 0 bases, and a stretch of 13 bases separates them.